This T cell receptor (beta chain) was recorded in a study of control samples from healthy donors and cancer patients. Germline CDR1 is MDHEN and CDR2 is SYDVKM. Trimming pared 6 bases from V and 10 bases from J, leaving 13 bases between. The CDR3 sequence is 12 residues long. Clones were sequenced by immunoSEQ multiplex PCR, and TCRdb holds only the in-frame ones, with some missing. The sample lists approximately 100,000 clones; approximately 88% were seen once. This TCR was sampled from a man aged 65 to 85 with lung cancer. What was sequenced was PBMCs. This chain links TRBV28 with TRBJ1-5; tentatively, D is TRBD1 (5 bases). This CDR3 is CASSWGGGPQHF. In nucleotides, the CDR3 is TGTGCCAGCAGCTGGGGGGGAGGCCCCCAGCATTTT.